Following are 14 T cell receptor beta chains from one sample sequenced in a study of beta chain features in type 1 diabetes (dated by TCRdb to the late 2010s). Broader findings and caveats from the paper: Type 1 diabetes patients showed a moderate but significant shortening of TCRB CDR3 length in all four CD4+ subsets.

The receptor library was made with the immunoSEQ multiplex PCR assay. The entire isolated RNA was reverse transcribed using the High Capacity cDNA Reverse Transcription Kit, and thus expressed TCRB transcripts were sequenced. Imported from immuneACCESS, the table was reduced by TCRdb to in-frame sequences with V and J called. These copies leave out some clones; in studies compared against another copy, an unresolved V gene accounts for under half, and the cause of the remainder is not known. Present in this sample are under 850,000 clones, around an eighth of which were seen just once. 0.022% of the sample belongs to the ten largest clones. No antigens are known for them. The sequencing sample was made of naive CD4+ T cells from blood. The cell subset or site label for this specimen denotes: true naive CD4+ T cells. Receptor source: a man aged 18-30 years with type 1 diabetes.

Comment on this clone: The sample carries other DNA sequences with the same CDR3. The chain is built from TRBV5-1 and TRBJ2-7; 7 bases are a match to TRBD1. The germline gives CDR1 SGHRS, CDR2 YFSETQ. V lost 4 bases and J lost 1; bases outside the gene matches: 5. This CDR3 is 14 amino acids long. CDR3 sequence reads: CASSLGTASYEQYF. The CDR3 region has the DNA TGCGCCAGCAGCCTAGGGACAGCTTCCTACGAGCAGTACTTC. Full variable domain (missing parts from reference TRBV5-1 and TRBJ2-7): KAGVTQTPRYLIKTRGQQVTLSCSPISGHRSVSWYQQTPGQGLQFLFEYFSETQRNKGNFPGRFSGRQFSNSRSEMNVSTLELGDSALYLCASSLGTASYEQYFGPGTRLTVT.

The table lists this clone with a few counts. The V call is TRBV7-2, the J call TRBJ1-2; no clear D. This CDR3 comprises 12 residues. The V end lost 4 bases, the J end lost 8 bases, and 11 bases lay between the germline ends. Germline CDR1 and CDR2: SGHTA and FQGNSA. CDR3 bases: TGTGCCAGCAGCTCCGTAGTGGGGGGCTACACCTTC. It translates to CASSSVVGGYTF.

This clone was counted only a few times. The chain uses TRBV2 and TRBJ1-3; TRBD1 is a possible D gene (5 bases). The V end was cut by 3 bases, the J end by 4 bases, with 7 bases between. The CDR3 is made up of 13 amino acids. Germline V lookup: CDR1 SNHLY, CDR2 FYNNEI. The CDR3 region has the DNA TGTGCCAGCAGTGACCAGGGAGGAAACACCATATATTTT. This gives the protein CASSDQGGNTIYF.

This chain joins TRBV20-1 and TRBJ2-5; the match to TRBD1 covers 7 bases. The CDR3 covers 11 residues. Trimming cost V 8 bases and J 7 bases; bases outside gene matches: 7. Germline lookup yields CDR1 DFQATT and CDR2 SNEGSKA (reference sequence). The CDR3 loop reads CSHGQVGTQYF. In DNA, the CDR3 is TGCAGTCACGGACAGGTTGGGACCCAGTACTTC.

Note on this clone: The identical CDR3 is also encoded by other nucleotide sequences in the sample. The chain uses TRBV30 and TRBJ2-1; D gene ambiguous. The CDR3 has 11 residues. Germline loops: CDR1 GTSNPN, CDR2 SVGIG (reference sequence). The germline V and J ends were trimmed by 0 bases and 9 bases, with 6 bases remaining between them. CDR3 sequence reads: CAWSVGGEQFF. CDR3 in DNA: TGTGCCTGGAGTGTGGGCGGTGAGCAGTTCTTC.

There are a few counts of this clone. The V and J genes are TRBV25-1 and TRBJ2-7; D possibly uses TRBD1 or TRBD2 (5 bases each). CDR1 MGHDK and CDR2 SYGVNS come from the germline V gene. The length of the CDR3 is 12 residues. Trimming removed 11 bases from V and 0 bases from J, with 11 bases in between. Here the CDR3 DNA reads TGTGCCGCAGAGGGGAGCTCCTACGAGCAGTACTTC. As protein: CAAEGSSYEQYF.

This clone was seen a few times. The chain employs TRBV30 and TRBJ1-5; no clear D gene. V dropped 3 bases and J dropped 3 bases, with 9 bases sitting between them. The CDR3 length is 13 residues. Per germline, CDR1 GTSNPN and CDR2 SVGIG (reference sequence). The CDR3 DNA reads TGTGCCTGGAGCGCCGACACCAATCAGCCCCAGCATTTT. As protein: CAWSADTNQPQHF.

The chain uses TRBV28 and TRBJ1-2; the D is unclear. V gave up 1 base and J gave up 3 bases, with 15 bases separating them. The CDR3 is 16 amino acids. Germline V gene sequence: CDR1 MDHEN, CDR2 SYDVKM. The CDR3 DNA follows: TGTGCCAGCAGTTTATTAAGTCCGGGCTTAGACTATGGCTACACCTTC. Translation: CASSLLSPGLDYGYTF.

CDR3 coding DNA: TGTGCCAGCAGTTTAAAGATCCCAGGGGTAACGGATTCACCCCTCCACTTT. This translates into CASSLKIPGVTDSPLHF. This chain joins TRBV27 and TRBJ1-6; a weak D match, TRBD1 (6 bases). Germline V CDR1 and CDR2: MNHEY, SMNVEV (reference sequence). The V end lost 2 bases, the J end lost 8 bases, and 19 bases lay between the germline ends. The CDR3 contains 17 residues.

About this clone: Other nucleotide sequences in the sample specify the same CDR3. The chain has TRBV7-9 and TRBJ2-3; D may be TRBD2 (5 bases). The germline gives CDR1 SEHNR, CDR2 FQNEAQ (reference sequence). The CDR3 sequence is 15 residues long. V was trimmed by 0 bases and J by 0 bases, leaving 7 bases between them. CDR3 sequence reads: CASSLAGASTDTQYF. CDR3 in DNA: TGTGCCAGCAGCTTAGCGGGAGCGAGCACAGATACGCAGTATTTT.

The table lists this clone with a few counts. This sequence joins TRBV25-1 and TRBJ2-1, with D possibly matching TRBD1 (5 bases). The germline CDR1 and CDR2 sequences are MGHDK and SYGVNS. V was trimmed by 4 bases and J by 5 bases, leaving 21 bases between them. This CDR3 has 17 residues. The CDR3 DNA follows: TGTGCCAGCAGTGCCCCAATCCAGGGTCCGAAAAACAATGAGCAGTTCTTC. Its protein is CASSAPIQGPKNNEQFF.

The J gene is TRBJ1-2, the V gene TRBV29-1; 7 bases fit TRBD1. V shed 1 base, J shed 4 bases, and the junction held 6 bases outside the gene matches. Germline CDR1 and CDR2: SQVTM and ANQGSEA. The CDR3 extends over 14 amino acids. The CDR3 loop reads CSVEVAQGIYGYTF. CDR3 bases: TGCAGCGTTGAAGTGGCACAGGGGATCTATGGCTACACCTTC.

The V call is TRBV2, the J call TRBJ2-7; a weak D match, TRBD2 (7 bases). The CDR3 is 12 amino acids. V shed 10 bases and J shed 7 bases, with 17 bases lying between them. CDR1 and CDR2 from the germline V gene are SNHLY and FYNNEI. CDR3 coding DNA: TGTGCCACCCAAGGGGGGGCAAGGGAGCAGTACTTC. Encoded protein: CATQGGAREQYF.

This clone was observed a few times. This rearrangement joins TRBV5-1 to TRBJ1-2; unclear D gene. V lost 0 bases, J lost 8 bases, and 17 bases lay in between. The CDR3 has 15 residues. Germline V lookup: CDR1 SGHRS, CDR2 YFSETQ. This chain's CDR3 is CASSLADLSGKGYTF. As DNA, the CDR3 is TGCGCCAGCAGCTTGGCCGACCTTTCGGGAAAAGGCTACACCTTC.